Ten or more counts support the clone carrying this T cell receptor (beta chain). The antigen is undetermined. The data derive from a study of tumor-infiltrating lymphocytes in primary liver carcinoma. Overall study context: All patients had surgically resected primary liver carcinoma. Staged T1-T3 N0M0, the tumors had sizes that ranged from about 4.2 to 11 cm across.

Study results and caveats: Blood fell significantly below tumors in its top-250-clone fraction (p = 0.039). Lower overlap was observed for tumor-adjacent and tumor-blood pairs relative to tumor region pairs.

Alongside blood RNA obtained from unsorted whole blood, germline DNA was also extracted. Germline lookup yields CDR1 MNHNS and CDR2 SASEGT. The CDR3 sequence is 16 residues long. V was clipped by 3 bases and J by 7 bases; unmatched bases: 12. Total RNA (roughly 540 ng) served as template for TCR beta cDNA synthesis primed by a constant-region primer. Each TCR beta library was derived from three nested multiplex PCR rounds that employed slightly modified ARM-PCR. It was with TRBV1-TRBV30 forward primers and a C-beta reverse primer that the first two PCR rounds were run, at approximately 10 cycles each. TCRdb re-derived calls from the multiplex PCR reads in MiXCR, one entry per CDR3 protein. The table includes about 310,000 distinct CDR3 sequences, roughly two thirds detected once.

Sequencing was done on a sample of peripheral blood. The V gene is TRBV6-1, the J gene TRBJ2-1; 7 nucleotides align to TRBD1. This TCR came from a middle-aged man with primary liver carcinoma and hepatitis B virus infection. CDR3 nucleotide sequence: TGTGCCAGCAGTGAGAGGACAGGAATTGTTATGAATGAGCAGTTCTTC. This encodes CASSERTGIVMNEQFF.